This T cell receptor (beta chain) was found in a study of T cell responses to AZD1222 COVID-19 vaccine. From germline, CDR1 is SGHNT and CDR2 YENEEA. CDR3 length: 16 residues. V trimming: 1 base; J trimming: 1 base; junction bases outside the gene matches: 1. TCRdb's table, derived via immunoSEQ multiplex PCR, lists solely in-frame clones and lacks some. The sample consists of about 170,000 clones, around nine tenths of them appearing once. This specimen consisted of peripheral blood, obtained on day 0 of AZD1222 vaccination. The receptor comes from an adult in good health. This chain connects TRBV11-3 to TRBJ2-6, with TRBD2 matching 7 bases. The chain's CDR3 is CASSLGGGSGANVLTF. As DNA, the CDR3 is TGTGCCAGCAGCTTAGGCGGGGGATCTGGGGCCAACGTCCTGACTTTC.